This entry lists 6 T cell receptor beta chains sequenced from one sample in a study of breast tumors, draining lymph nodes, adjacent tissues. Samples came from axillary lymph nodes draining the breast cancer. TCRdb reprocessed the multiplex PCR reads with MiXCR, giving one entry per CDR3 protein. The sample contains around 300,000 distinct CDR3 sequences, around 31% of which appear only once. The sample taken for sequencing was axillary lymph node tissue. The receptors shown here come from a female donor with breast cancer. Some clones in this sample may be carry-over from other donors' samples.

This clonotype was found many times. The V call is TRBV20-1, the J call TRBJ2-1, with 8 bases that match TRBD2. The CDR3 is made up of 14 amino acids. In germline, CDR1 is DFQATT, CDR2 SNEGSKA (reference sequence). Trimming removed 2 bases from V and 4 bases from J; junction bases left unmatched: 4. CDR3 protein: CSARTLAGYNEQFF. The CDR3 DNA sequence: TGCAGTGCTAGAACCCTAGCGGGTTACAATGAGCAGTTCTTC.

This clonotype was recorded at least ten times. V is TRBV9 and J is TRBJ1-6; D is unresolved. Trimming removed 0 bases at V and 10 bases at J, with 8 bases between. The germline V gene has CDR1 SGDLS and CDR2 YYNGEE. The CDR3 spans 13 residues. The DNA for the CDR3 is TGTGCCAGCAGCGTAGGTGCGGGGTCACCCCTCCACTTT. This codes for CASSVGAGSPLHF.

A word on this clonotype: A much larger clone lies one base from this, so it may be a read error. The chain links TRBV19 to TRBJ2-1, with TRBD2 matching 7 bases. This CDR3 contains 17 residues. From germline, CDR1 is LNHDA and CDR2 SQIVND (reference sequence). The CDR3 region has the DNA TGTGCCAGTAGTATAGAGGCTAGCGGAATTTCCTACAGTGAGCAGTTCTTC. It is translated as CASSIEASGISYSEQFF. Full variable domain (remainder filled in from reference TRBV19 and TRBJ2-1): DGGITQSPKYLFRKEGQNVTLSCEQNLNHDAMYWYRQDPGQGLRLIYYSQIVNDFQKGDIAEGYSVSREKKESFPLTVTSAQKNPTAFYLCASSIEASGISYSEQFFGPGTRLTVL.

The CDR3 DNA sequence: TGCGCCAGCAGCACCTCCATGTTGGCGGGAGGGAAGAGCAATGAGCAGTTCTTC. The encoded protein is CASSTSMLAGGKSNEQFF. The chain combines TRBV4-1 with TRBJ2-1, with 9 bases lining up with TRBD2. The V and J ends lost 5 bases and 6 bases, in that order; junction bases with no gene match: 17. Germline CDR1 is MGHRA and CDR2 is YSYEKL. The CDR3 covers 18 residues.

In its sample, this clonotype was seen a few times. A read error is possible here, since a much larger clone lies one base away. The chain couples TRBV7-2 to TRBJ2-5; a possible D gene is TRBD1 (7 bases). The CDR3 sequence is 16 residues long. Germline-derived CDR1 and CDR2 are SGHTA and FQGNSA. The CDR3: CASSSKQGGFKETQCF. The CDR3 DNA reads TGTGCCAGCAGTTCTAAGCAGGGGGGATTTAAAGAGACCCAGTGCTTC.

Points on this clonotype: Just one base apart from a much larger clone, this may be a read error. The J gene is TRBJ2-2, the V gene TRBV5-1; 14 bases line up with TRBD2. Unmatched junction bases numbered 17, after V lost 4 bases and J lost 3 bases. Germline values: CDR1 SGHRS, CDR2 YFSETQ. CDR3 length: 21 amino acids. CDR3 sequence reads: CASSIIKPGLAGVSDTGELFF. CDR3 nucleotide sequence: TGCGCCAGCAGCATCATAAAACCGGGACTAGCGGGAGTTTCGGACACCGGGGAGCTGTTTTTT.